This passage covers 18 T cell receptor beta chains from one sample sequenced in a study of cytomegalovirus exposure and HLA in healthy donors. Researchers ran the PCR with 60 Vbeta and 13 Jbeta primers. Measured with immunoSEQ multiplex PCR; TCRdb has only the in-frame clones, and not every one. The table includes over 80,000 clones, about four fifths detected once. Specimen: PBMCs. Receptors were obtained from a female donor in good health and CMV-seropositive.

The chain links TRBV19 to TRBJ1-1; 10 nucleotides line up with TRBD1. The CDR3 has 14 amino acids. J was trimmed by 7 bases and V by 3 bases; bases with no gene match: 5. The germline gives CDR1 LNHDA, CDR2 SQIVND (reference sequence). CDR3 DNA: TGTGCCAGTAGTATCCGACAGGGGGCCCGTGAAGCTTTCTTT. It is translated as CASSIRQGAREAFF.

The genes are TRBV6-5 and TRBJ2-1, with 7 nucleotides matching TRBD1. J was trimmed by 2 bases and V by 11 bases; bases with no gene match: 9. CDR1 is MNHEY and CDR2 is SVGAGI in the germline V gene. This CDR3 comprises 14 residues. The CDR3 bases are TGTGCCGCCGCCCGGGACAGCGCCTACAATGAGCAGTTCTTC. Translating gives CAAARDSAYNEQFF.

The chain combines TRBV6-4 with TRBJ2-1, with D possibly matching TRBD1 (6 bases). Trimming took off 2 bases at V and 3 bases at J, with 14 bases between the two ends. The CDR3 is made up of 16 amino acids. Germline CDR1 is MRHNA and CDR2 is SNTAGT. The CDR3 sequence: CASSDGGGSYYNEQFF. The CDR3 DNA reads as TGTGCCAGCAGTGACGGGGGCGGATCCTACTACAATGAGCAGTTCTTC.

The CDR3 DNA follows: TGTGCCAGCAGCTTACTGTTGAGAGAAAAAACTGAAGCTTTCTTT. It codes for CASSLLLREKTEAFF. The chain has TRBV7-2 and TRBJ1-1; no clear D. The V gene's germline CDR1 is SGHTA and CDR2 FQGNSA. This CDR3 contains 15 residues. Trimming stripped 2 bases from V and 5 bases from J, with 15 bases between. Based on the CDR3 plus reference TRBV7-2 and TRBJ1-1, the full variable domain is GAGVSQSPSNKVTEKGKDVELRCDPISGHTALYWYRQSLGQGLEFLIYFQGNSAPDKSGLPSDRFSAERTGGSVSTLTIQRTQQEDSAVYLCASSLLLREKTEAFFGQGTRLTVV.

J is TRBJ2-7 and V is TRBV28, with 9 bases fitting TRBD2. The CDR3 is 15 amino acids. CDR1 is MDHEN and CDR2 is SYDVKM in the germline V gene. Trimming removed 3 bases from V and 5 bases from J; junction bases left unmatched: 8. CDR3 nucleotide sequence: TGTGCCAGCAGTTTCTCCGGACTAGCGAGGCACGAGCAGTACTTC. Translated: CASSFSGLARHEQYF. Variable domain in full (rest from reference TRBV28 and TRBJ2-7): DVKVTQSSRYLVKRTGEKVFLECVQDMDHENMFWYRQDPGLGLRLIYFSYDVKMKEKGDIPEGYSVSREKKERFSLILESASTNQTSMYLCASSFSGLARHEQYFGPGTRLTVT.

The chain recombines TRBV28 with TRBJ2-7; 7 positions agree with TRBD1. The CDR3 has 14 residues. V was clipped by 5 bases and J by 0 bases; unmatched bases: 4. CDR1 is MDHEN and CDR2 is SYDVKM in the germline V gene. CDR3 sequence (DNA): TGTGCCAGCAGTCAGGGACAGAGCTCCTACGAGCAGTACTTC. Its translation is CASSQGQSSYEQYF. The whole variable domain, remainder taken from reference TRBV28 and TRBJ2-7, is DVKVTQSSRYLVKRTGEKVFLECVQDMDHENMFWYRQDPGLGLRLIYFSYDVKMKEKGDIPEGYSVSREKKERFSLILESASTNQTSMYLCASSQGQSSYEQYFGPGTRLTVT.

The gene calls are TRBV7-2 and TRBJ1-4; the D gene is possibly TRBD1 (6 bases). CDR1 and CDR2 (germline): SGHTA, FQGNSA. The CDR3 covers 15 residues. Trimming shortened V by 5 bases and J by 1 base, and 11 bases separated the two germline ends. Written as DNA, the CDR3 is TGTGCCAGCAGCCTACAGGGTGGAACTAATGAAAAACTGTTTTTT. Amino acid sequence: CASSLQGGTNEKLFF. Together with reference TRBV7-2 and TRBJ1-4, the CDR3 gives the full variable domain: GAGVSQSPSNKVTEKGKDVELRCDPISGHTALYWYRQSLGQGLEFLIYFQGNSAPDKSGLPSDRFSAERTGGSVSTLTIQRTQQEDSAVYLCASSLQGGTNEKLFFGSGTQLSVL.

The chain has TRBV18 and TRBJ2-3; TRBD2 might be the D (5 bases). Germline-derived CDR1 and CDR2 are KGHSH and LQKENI. V was shortened by 2 bases and J by 3 bases, with 6 bases between the two germline ends. The CDR3 covers 13 residues. CDR3 sequence: CASSPGETDTQYF. CDR3 nucleotides: TGTGCCAGCTCACCAGGGGAGACAGATACGCAGTATTTT. Full variable domain (rest looked up from reference TRBV18 and TRBJ2-3): NAGVMQNPRHLVRRRGQEARLRCSPMKGHSHVYWYRQLPEEGLKFMVYLQKENIIDESGMPKERFSAEFPKEGPSILRIQQVVRGDSAAYFCASSPGETDTQYFGPGTRLTVL.

This clone was counted a single time. This chain connects TRBV5-1 to TRBJ2-1; 15 nucleotides match TRBD2. The germline gives CDR1 SGHRS, CDR2 YFSETQ. Trimming removed 3 bases from V and 8 bases from J; junction bases left unmatched: 3. The CDR3 covers 15 residues. The CDR3, as DNA: TGCGCCAGCAGCTGGACTAGCGGGAGGGCAGATGAGCAGTTCTTC. Translation: CASSWTSGRADEQFF.

The CDR3 sequence: CASSLARGTEAFF. The CDR3 region has the DNA TGTGCCAGCAGCTTAGCTAGGGGAACTGAAGCTTTCTTT. This chain connects TRBV7-2 to TRBJ1-1, with D perhaps matching TRBD1 (5 bases). This CDR3 region has 13 residues. Germline V CDR1 and CDR2: SGHTA, FQGNSA. V shed 0 bases and J shed 5 bases, with 7 bases lying between them. The whole variable domain, filled in from reference TRBV7-2 and TRBJ1-1, reads GAGVSQSPSNKVTEKGKDVELRCDPISGHTALYWYRQSLGQGLEFLIYFQGNSAPDKSGLPSDRFSAERTGGSVSTLTIQRTQQEDSAVYLCASSLARGTEAFFGQGTRLTVV.

The genes are TRBV6-1 and TRBJ2-2; TRBD1 is a possible D gene (5 bases). The CDR3 is made up of 14 amino acids. V was shortened by 8 bases and J by 2 bases, with 12 bases between the two germline ends. From germline, CDR1 is MNHNS and CDR2 SASEGT. The CDR3 bases are TGTGCCAGCCACGGACACACTAACACCGGGGAGCTGTTTTTT. This sequence encodes CASHGHTNTGELFF.

The rearrangement links TRBV28 to TRBJ1-2; TRBD1 is a possible D gene (6 bases). The germline V gene encodes CDR1 MDHEN and CDR2 SYDVKM. V was clipped by 10 bases and J by 1 base, with 25 bases between them. The CDR3 sequence is 17 residues long. Here the CDR3 reads CAISQQQGPYFNYGYTF. CDR3 nucleotides: TGTGCCATCTCGCAGCAGCAGGGGCCTTATTTTAACTATGGCTACACCTTC.

V and J are TRBV5-4 and TRBJ2-7; D is unclear. The CDR3 spans 13 residues. CDR1 and CDR2 from the germline V gene are SGHNT and YYREEE (reference sequence). V was pared by 4 bases and J by 4 bases, with 12 bases between. CDR3 region: CASSGSNPYEQYF. The CDR3 nucleotides read TGTGCCAGCAGCGGTAGCAACCCGTACGAGCAGTACTTC.

There are a few counts of this clone. This rearrangement joins TRBV6-5 to TRBJ1-1; 8 nucleotides align to TRBD1. Trimming removed 6 bases from V and 11 bases from J; junction bases left unmatched: 14. Germline CDR1 and CDR2: MNHEY and SVGAGI. The CDR3 runs to 14 residues. The chain's CDR3 is CASSTRPTGEDAFF. For the CDR3, the DNA is TGTGCCAGCAGCACACGACCGACAGGGGAGGACGCTTTCTTT.

This clone occurred once. CDR3 amino acids: CASSRGPYEQYF. The CDR3 DNA follows: TGTGCCAGCAGTCGAGGGCCCTACGAGCAGTACTTC. This chain links TRBV6-6 with TRBJ2-7; D perhaps matches TRBD2 (5 bases). Trimming shortened V by 5 bases and J by 2 bases, and 7 bases separated the two germline ends. The CDR3 extends over 12 amino acids. Germline CDR1 MNHNY, CDR2 SVGAGI (reference sequence).

V gene TRBV11-2 combines with J gene TRBJ1-2; TRBD1 matches 12 bases. Trimming at V came to 5 bases and at J to 7 bases, leaving 5 bases not matched to a gene. There are 14 residues in the CDR3. The germline V gene has CDR1 SGHAT and CDR2 FQNNGV. CDR3 sequence (DNA): TGTGCCAGCAGCGCGGGACAGGGGGCGGGTGGCTACACCTTC. The encoded protein is CASSAGQGAGGYTF. The full variable domain, in which reference TRBV11-2 and TRBJ1-2 provide the parts outside the CDR3, is EAGVAQSPRYKIIEKRQSVAFWCNPISGHATLYWYQQILGQGPKLLIQFQNNGVVDDSQLPKDRFSAERLKGVDSTLKIQPAKLEDSAVYLCASSAGQGAGGYTFGSGTRLTVV.

This clone was seen a single time. This chain links TRBV30 with TRBJ2-3; 9 positions match TRBD1. Unmatched junction bases numbered 12, after V lost 8 bases and J lost 6 bases. The CDR3 length is 14 residues. The germline V gene has CDR1 GTSNPN and CDR2 SVGIG (reference sequence). The CDR3 DNA follows: TGTGCCCTGTCCCCGGACAGGGGTTTCGATACGCAGTATTTT. Amino acids: CALSPDRGFDTQYF.

The chain links TRBV5-1 to TRBJ2-3; 9 nucleotides agree with TRBD2. Unmatched junction bases numbered 7, after V lost 4 bases and J lost 1 base. In germline, CDR1 is SGHRS, CDR2 YFSETQ. This CDR3 region has 16 residues. The CDR3 loop is CASSTAGGPGTDTQYF. The CDR3 nucleotides read TGCGCCAGCAGCACCGCGGGGGGGCCGGGCACAGATACGCAGTATTTT.